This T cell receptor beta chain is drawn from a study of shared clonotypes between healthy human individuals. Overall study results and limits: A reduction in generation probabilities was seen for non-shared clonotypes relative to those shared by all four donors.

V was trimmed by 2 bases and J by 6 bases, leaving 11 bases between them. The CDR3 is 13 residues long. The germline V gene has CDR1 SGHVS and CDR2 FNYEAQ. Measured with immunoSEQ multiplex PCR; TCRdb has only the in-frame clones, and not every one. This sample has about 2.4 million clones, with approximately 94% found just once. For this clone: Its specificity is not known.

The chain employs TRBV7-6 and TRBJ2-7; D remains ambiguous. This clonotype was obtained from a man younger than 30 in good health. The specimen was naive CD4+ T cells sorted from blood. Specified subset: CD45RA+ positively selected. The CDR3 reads CASSLQETGEQYF. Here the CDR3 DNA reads TGTGCCAGCAGCTTACAGGAGACGGGCGAGCAGTACTTC.